This TCR beta chain was captured by sequencing in a study of immune evolution from preneoplasia to lung adenocarcinoma. Two lung cancer pathologists independently confirmed each histologic diagnosis. Regarding the study as a whole: Later-stage lesions appeared to have more T cells, more diversity, less clonality. Normal lung had the highest top T cell clone frequencies.

This clone turned up a few times. Its cognate antigen is unknown. Clones were sequenced by immunoSEQ multiplex PCR, and TCRdb holds only the in-frame ones, with some missing. The sample includes around 7,000 clones, under 85% of them seen just once. CDR1 SGHTA and CDR2 FQGTGA come from the germline V gene. Trimming removed 1 base from V and 6 bases from J, with 9 bases in between. The CDR3 has 13 amino acids. Sample: FFPE adjacent normal lung tissue. The TCR sequence derives from a person aged 70 to 79 with lung adenocarcinoma. J is TRBJ1-2 and V is TRBV7-3; D remains unclear. This CDR3 is CASSLIGGNGYTF. CDR3 coding DNA: TGTGCCAGCAGCTTAATCGGAGGGAATGGCTACACCTTC.